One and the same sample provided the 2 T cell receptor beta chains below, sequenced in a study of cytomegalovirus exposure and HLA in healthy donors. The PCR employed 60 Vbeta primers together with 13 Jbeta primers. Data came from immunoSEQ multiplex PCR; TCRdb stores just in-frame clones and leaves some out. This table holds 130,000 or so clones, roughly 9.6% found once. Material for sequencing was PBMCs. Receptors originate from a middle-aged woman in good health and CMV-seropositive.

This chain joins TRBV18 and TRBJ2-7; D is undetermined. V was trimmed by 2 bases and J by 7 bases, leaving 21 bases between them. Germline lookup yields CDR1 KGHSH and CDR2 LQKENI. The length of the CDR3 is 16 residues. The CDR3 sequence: CASSPTNSRLGGEQYF. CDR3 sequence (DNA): TGTGCCAGCTCACCAACGAACAGTCGTCTGGGTGGGGAGCAGTACTTC.

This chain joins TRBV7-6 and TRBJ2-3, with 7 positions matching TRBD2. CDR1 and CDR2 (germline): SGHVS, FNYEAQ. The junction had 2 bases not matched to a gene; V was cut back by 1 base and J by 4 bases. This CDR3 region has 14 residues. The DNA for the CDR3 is TGTGCCAGCAGCTTAGGACTAGCCCCAGATACGCAGTATTTT. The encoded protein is CASSLGLAPDTQYF.